The following is a TCR beta chain sequence with its context. This clone was picked up a small number of times. Its antigen is unknown. Read coverage stops 3 residues before the CDR3 terminus; the germline J gene supplies the remainder. These data originate in a study of T cell clonality in common variable immunodeficiency (dated by TCRdb to between 2014 and 2017). For sequencing, equivalent amounts of genomic DNA were input from CVID and control samples. For every sample, a 60 bp segment covering the rearranged TCRbeta CDR3 region was amplified and then sequenced. The immunoSEQ assay, a bias-corrected multiplex PCR combined with high-throughput sequencing, was used to amplify TCRbeta. From the authors' description of their analysis: Every unique nucleotide sequence was considered a clone and was annotated with V, D and J genes, copy number and frequency. Sequences were labeled productive if in frame, and non-productive if out of frame or containing stop codons. As previously described, clonality was calculated on the basis of Shannon's entropy. Mean CDR3 Kyte-Doolittle hydropathy was derived from the predicted amino acid sequences of productive clones. Using the R hclust function, scaled V gene usage was clustered hierarchically with Manhattan distance and complete linkage. Sharing of clones by CDR3 amino acid sequence was evaluated through resampling of 12 repertoires per group over 100 rounds. The repertoires were searched for approximately 72 published EBV-specific TCRbeta sequences and almost 250 published CMV-specific TCRbeta sequences. A couple of CVID samples that yielded fewer than 10,000 sequences were excluded from the analysis, so approximately 40 CVID repertoires were retained. The immuneACCESS repertoire file appears here via TCRdb, limited to in-frame rearrangements. These files lack a portion of the clones; in checked studies, under half of the deficit traces to unresolved V genes, and the cause of the others is not known. V, J and clone size are those of that table, while D and trimming were read from the DNA. The data for this sample show roughly 42,000 clones, each detected more than once. 5% to 6.5% of the sample is taken by the ten largest.

Broader findings and caveats from the paper: Healthy controls shared more TCRbeta clones with each other than CVID subjects shared among themselves (p < 0.0001). Correlations between repertoire features and clinical complications were limited by patient heterogeneity within the CVID cohort. Compared with healthy controls, CVID subjects showed increased TCRbeta clonality (t-test p = 0.018), a feature most characteristic of about a third of subjects. Reportedly, TCRbeta sequences from CVID had fewer deletions and N-nucleotide insertions, and highly modified clones with 13 or more V deletions were absent from CVID. According to the authors, figuring out what caused the increased clonality in CVID would require sequencing the repertoires of T cell subpopulations. Although equal DNA input was used, an average of roughly 80,000 unique sequences per sample was obtained for controls, compared with about 31,547 for CVID samples.

Relative to germline, V is 6 bases shorter and J is 1 base shorter, with 12 bases between their ends. The germline V gene (reference sequence) provides CDR1 LNHDA and CDR2 SQIVND. From the cysteine through the phenylalanine, the CDR3 covers 14 amino acids. Of the CDR3's DNA, 33 bases were read; they are in frame from base 1. Standard criteria, namely reduction of serum IgG, IgA and/or IgM below the normal range together with specific antibody deficiency, were applied for the diagnosis of CVID. There were 44 subjects in the CVID group (roughly 15 female and 30 or so male), ranging in age from roughly 8 to 65 years, with a mean age of approximately 40. Most of the CVID patients and most of the healthy controls were of Caucasian heritage. At the time of study participation, every CVID subject had been on replacement immunoglobulin therapy for one year or longer. No CVID subject was ill or taking immunomodulatory or immunosuppressive medication when blood was collected. Heparinized peripheral whole blood samples of about 5 to 9 ml were collected from each donor. TCRbeta CDR3 repertoires were sequenced from genomic DNA of adults with common variable immune deficiency (CVID) and healthy adult controls. To isolate peripheral blood mononuclear cells, diluted blood was subjected to density centrifugation over Hypaque 1077 or Ficoll-Paque. Genomic DNA was obtained from unsorted mononuclear cells using either Qiagen column purification or a centrifugation-based method.

The sequenced material came from peripheral blood mononuclear cells. The TCR originated in a human donor with common variable immunodeficiency. The receptor chain draws on TRBV19 and TRBJ2-5, with a weak D call of TRBD2 (6 bases match). The CDR3 region has the sequence CASSLGLLQETQYF. The sequenced part of the CDR3 DNA is TGTGCCAGTAGCTTAGGACTACTCCAAGAGACC.